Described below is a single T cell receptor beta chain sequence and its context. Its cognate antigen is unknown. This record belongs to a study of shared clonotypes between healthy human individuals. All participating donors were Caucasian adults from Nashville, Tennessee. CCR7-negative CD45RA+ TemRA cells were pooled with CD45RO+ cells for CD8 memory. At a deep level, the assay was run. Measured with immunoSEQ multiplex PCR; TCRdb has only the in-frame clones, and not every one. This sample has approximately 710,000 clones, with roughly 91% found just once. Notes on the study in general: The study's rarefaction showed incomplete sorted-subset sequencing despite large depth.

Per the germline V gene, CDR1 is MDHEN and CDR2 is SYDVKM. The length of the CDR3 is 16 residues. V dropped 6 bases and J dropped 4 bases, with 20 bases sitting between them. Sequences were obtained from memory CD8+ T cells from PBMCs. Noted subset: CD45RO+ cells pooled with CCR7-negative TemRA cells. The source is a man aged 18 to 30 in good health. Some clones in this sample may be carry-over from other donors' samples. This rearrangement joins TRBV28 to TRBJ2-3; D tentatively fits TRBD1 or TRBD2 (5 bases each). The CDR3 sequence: CASSPHVGELSDTQYF. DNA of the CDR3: TGTGCCAGCAGCCCGCACGTGGGGGAGTTATCAGATACGCAGTATTTT.